A single sample gave rise to the 32 T cell receptor beta chains below, sequenced in a study of shared clonotypes between healthy human individuals. Sequencing used immunoSEQ multiplex PCR; TCRdb keeps in-frame clones, though not all of them. The table includes about 2.3 million clones, about 90% detected once. The sequenced material came from naive CD4+ T cells from PBMCs. Specified subset: CD45RA+ positively selected. These receptors all stem from a man aged 18 to 30 in good health. Some clones in this sample may be carry-over from other donors' samples.

The rearrangement joins TRBV6-4 to TRBJ2-5, with 10 bases identical to TRBD2. V trimming: 6 bases; J trimming: 3 bases; junction bases outside the gene matches: 7. Germline CDR1 reads MRHNA; CDR2 reads SNTAGT. The CDR3 is 15 amino acids. CDR3 DNA sequence: TGTGCCAGCAGCGAATCCGGGACTAGCGAAGAGACCCAGTACTTC. Its translation is CASSESGTSEETQYF.

The chain employs TRBV7-9 and TRBJ1-1; D call uncertain. This CDR3 is built from 15 residues. The germline V gene encodes CDR1 SEHNR and CDR2 FQNEAQ (reference sequence). Deletions cut 1 base from V and 1 base from J, with 10 bases between. The CDR3 nucleotides read TGTGCCAGCAGCTTAGAGAGGGCGGCGAACACTGAAGCTTTCTTT. Protein product: CASSLERAANTEAFF.

The CDR3 is CASSLGRAGETQYF. CDR3 DNA sequence: TGTGCCAGCAGCTTGGGACGAGCAGGAGAGACCCAGTACTTC. The chain links TRBV7-6 to TRBJ2-5; either TRBD1 or TRBD2 may fit D (5 bases each). The CDR3 runs to 14 residues. Per the germline V gene, CDR1 is SGHVS and CDR2 is FNYEAQ. V shed 3 bases and J shed 4 bases, with 12 bases lying between them.

This chain uses TRBV2 with TRBJ1-1; weak D call: TRBD1 (6 bases). The CDR3 extends over 15 amino acids. Per the germline V gene, CDR1 is SNHLY and CDR2 is FYNNEI. The V and J ends lost 2 bases and 4 bases respectively, with 14 bases between them. This CDR3 is CASSERGAGITEAFF. The DNA for the CDR3 is TGTGCCAGCAGTGAAAGGGGGGCAGGGATCACTGAAGCTTTCTTT.

This clone was counted a single time. The rearrangement joins TRBV28 to TRBJ2-1; the match to TRBD2 covers 13 bases. The ends lost 8 bases at V and 6 bases at J; junction bases unmatched: 4. There are 14 residues in the CDR3. In germline, CDR1 is MDHEN, CDR2 SYDVKM. DNA of the CDR3: TGTGCCAGCGTATGGACTAGCGGGAGCAATGAGCAGTTCTTC. It translates to CASVWTSGSNEQFF. The variable domain in full, completed from reference TRBV28 and TRBJ2-1, reads DVKVTQSSRYLVKRTGEKVFLECVQDMDHENMFWYRQDPGLGLRLIYFSYDVKMKEKGDIPEGYSVSREKKERFSLILESASTNQTSMYLCASVWTSGSNEQFFGPGTRLTVL.

V gene TRBV7-2 combines with J gene TRBJ2-4; D call uncertain. CDR3 length: 11 amino acids. Per the germline V gene, CDR1 is SGHTA and CDR2 is FQGNSA. Trimming removed 5 bases at V and 4 bases at J, with 3 bases between. DNA of the CDR3: TGTGCCAGCAGCGGAAAAAACATTCAGTACTTC. Protein sequence: CASSGKNIQYF.

This chain uses TRBV27 with TRBJ1-5; D gene ambiguous. From germline, CDR1 is MNHEY and CDR2 SMNVEV (reference sequence). CDR3 length: 14 amino acids. Trimming pared 6 bases from V and 0 bases from J, leaving 9 bases between. In DNA, the CDR3 is TGTGCCAGCAGCCAGACATCTAGCAATCAGCCCCAGCATTTT. Translating it yields CASSQTSSNQPQHF.

The count of this clone is one. The chain joins TRBV28 to TRBJ2-5; the match to TRBD1 covers 12 bases. The V gene's germline CDR1 is MDHEN and CDR2 SYDVKM. CDR3 length: 15 amino acids. V shed 5 bases and J 5 bases; nucleotides not matched to a gene: 6. The CDR3 DNA reads TGTGCCAGCAGTCCGGGACAGGGGGCTTGGGAGACCCAGTACTTC. This sequence encodes CASSPGQGAWETQYF.

This rearrangement joins TRBV28 to TRBJ1-1, with D possibly being TRBD1 (5 bases). V gave up 5 bases and J gave up 1 base, with 14 bases separating them. Germline loops: CDR1 MDHEN, CDR2 SYDVKM. The CDR3 is 15 residues long. CDR3 sequence: CASSTRGMGNTEAFF. The CDR3 bases are TGTGCCAGCAGTACCCGGGGCATGGGGAACACTGAAGCTTTCTTT.

The V gene is TRBV2, the J gene TRBJ2-7; 10 bases are shared with TRBD2. Germline trimming cut 8 bases from V and 2 bases from J; bases unmatched to any gene: 6. The CDR3 is 14 amino acids. CDR1 and CDR2 (germline): SNHLY, FYNNEI. For the CDR3, the DNA is TGTGCCAGCGACACTAGCGGGACAACCTACGAGCAGTACTTC. Amino acids: CASDTSGTTYEQYF.

This clone appeared a single time. The chain joins TRBV5-4 to TRBJ1-3, with a tentative D call TRBD1 (5 bases). Germline-derived CDR1 and CDR2 are SGHNT and YYREEE (reference sequence). This CDR3 is built from 15 residues. V lost 1 base, J lost 0 bases, and 8 bases lay in between. The DNA of the CDR3 is TGTGCCAGCAGCTTGTTTACAGGCTCTGGAAACACCATATATTTT. It specifies CASSLFTGSGNTIYF.

CDR3 in amino acids: CASSSLGRIYNEQFF. The CDR3 DNA reads TGTGCCAGCAGCTCACTAGGACGGATTTACAATGAGCAGTTCTTC. The genes are TRBV5-4 and TRBJ2-1; D might be TRBD2 (5 bases). The CDR3 consists of 15 residues. Trimming stripped 3 bases from V and 4 bases from J, with 14 bases between. Germline V CDR1 and CDR2: SGHNT, YYREEE (reference sequence).

As regards this clone: Other nucleotide sequences from this sample produce the same CDR3. The V and J genes are TRBV7-9 and TRBJ1-1, with D hard to call. V dropped 3 bases and J dropped 0 bases, with 5 bases sitting between them. Germline V gene lookup returns CDR1 SEHNR and CDR2 FQNEAQ (reference sequence). The CDR3 covers 13 residues. Here the CDR3 DNA reads TGTGCCAGCAGCTTGCAGGTGAACACTGAAGCTTTCTTT. It specifies CASSLQVNTEAFF.

The CDR3 DNA sequence: TGTGCCAGCAGCCGGGACACAAGATCCTACGAGCAGTACTTC. Translation: CASSRDTRSYEQYF. This chain connects TRBV28 to TRBJ2-7; D may be TRBD1 (6 bases). V was clipped by 6 bases and J by 1 base, with 13 bases between them. The CDR3 totals 14 residues. Germline lookup yields CDR1 MDHEN and CDR2 SYDVKM.

The V and J genes are TRBV7-2 and TRBJ2-2; no clear D gene. The CDR3 contains 13 residues. Trimming removed 6 bases from V and 1 base from J, with 6 bases in between. Germline V gene lookup returns CDR1 SGHTA and CDR2 FQGNSA. CDR3 sequence reads: CASRDQNTGELFF. The CDR3 DNA reads as TGTGCCAGCAGGGACCAGAACACCGGGGAGCTGTTTTTT.

V gene TRBV10-3 combines with J gene TRBJ2-1; D is tentatively TRBD1 or TRBD2 (5 bases each). CDR3 size: 12 residues. V was cut by 0 bases and J by 10 bases, with 7 bases left in between. Germline assignment: CDR1 ENHRY and CDR2 SYGVKD. Here the CDR3 reads CAISESGTEQFF. DNA for the CDR3: TGTGCCATCAGTGAGTCGGGGACGGAGCAGTTCTTC.

The chain is built from TRBV18 and TRBJ2-7; tentatively, D is TRBD1 or TRBD2 (5 bases each). The CDR3 sequence is 15 residues long. CDR1 is KGHSH, CDR2 LQKENI, per germline. V dropped 2 bases and J dropped 2 bases, with 13 bases sitting between them. This CDR3 reads CASSPTGTAPYEQYF. The CDR3 nucleotides read TGTGCCAGCTCACCAACCGGGACGGCCCCCTACGAGCAGTACTTC.

This clone was found once. The chain is built from TRBV7-3 and TRBJ2-1; D possibly uses TRBD1 or TRBD2 (5 bases each). CDR1 is SGHTA and CDR2 is FQGTGA in the germline V gene. The CDR3 is 15 amino acids. V was cut by 5 bases and J by 4 bases, with 15 bases left in between. The CDR3 DNA reads TGTGCCAGCAGCCCTACTTACGGGGCATACAATGAGCAGTTCTTC. The encoded protein is CASSPTYGAYNEQFF.

The chain uses TRBV7-9 and TRBJ2-3; TRBD2 matches 11 bases. The trim removed 3 bases at V and 2 bases at J, leaving 10 bases unmatched. The CDR3 is made up of 18 amino acids. Germline assignment: CDR1 SEHNR and CDR2 FQNEAQ (reference sequence). The CDR3 DNA sequence: TGTGCCAGCAGCTTTGGACTAGCGGGTATAAGGACCACAGATACGCAGTATTTT. Translating it yields CASSFGLAGIRTTDTQYF. The complete variable domain, with remaining parts taken from reference TRBV7-9 and TRBJ2-3, reads DTGVSQNPRHKITKRGQNVTFRCDPISEHNRLYWYRQTLGQGPEFLTYFQNEAQLEKSRLLSDRFSAERPKGSFSTLEIQRTEQGDSAMYLCASSFGLAGIRTTDTQYFGPGTRLTVL.

The chain employs TRBV5-4 and TRBJ1-1; 7 bases match TRBD1. This CDR3 spans 15 amino acids. The trim removed 4 bases at V and 0 bases at J, leaving 6 bases unmatched. The germline V gene has CDR1 SGHNT and CDR2 YYREEE (reference sequence). The CDR3 loop reads CASSPGGFMNTEAFF. In DNA form, the CDR3 reads TGTGCCAGCAGCCCAGGGGGATTCATGAACACTGAAGCTTTCTTT.

This chain links TRBV5-1 with TRBJ1-6, with D possibly matching TRBD1 (5 bases). V shed 0 bases and J shed 5 bases, with 9 bases lying between them. The CDR3 is made up of 15 amino acids. Per the germline V gene, CDR1 is SGHRS and CDR2 is YFSETQ. Here the CDR3 reads CASSLGQTDNSPLHF. In DNA, the CDR3 is TGCGCCAGCAGCTTGGGACAGACAGATAATTCACCCCTCCACTTT.

The chain joins TRBV18 to TRBJ1-2; possibly TRBD1 for D (5 bases). The germline CDR1 and CDR2 sequences are KGHSH and LQKENI. CDR3 length: 15 amino acids. The V end was cut by 1 base, the J end by 4 bases, with 13 bases between. For the CDR3, the DNA is TGTGCCAGCTCACCACAAAGTCAGGGCGGCTATGGCTACACCTTC. It is translated as CASSPQSQGGYGYTF.

The CDR3 protein is CASRLAGGQETQYF. Written as DNA, the CDR3 is TGTGCCAGCAGGCTAGCGGGAGGCCAAGAGACCCAGTACTTC. The chain employs TRBV27 and TRBJ2-5, with TRBD2 matching over 11 bases. Trimming took 6 bases from V and 1 from J; bases not matched to a gene: 1. The CDR3 totals 14 residues. Germline CDR1 and CDR2: MNHEY and SMNVEV (reference sequence).

Only one count was recorded for this clone. This rearrangement joins TRBV7-3 to TRBJ2-5, with 7 bases matching TRBD2. Germline V gene lookup returns CDR1 SGHTA and CDR2 FQGTGA. Trimming at V came to 0 bases and at J to 5 bases, leaving 15 bases not matched to a gene. This CDR3 has 18 amino acids. CDR3 region: CASSLTGRGGPFWETQYF. The CDR3 coding sequence is TGTGCCAGCAGCTTAACGGGCCGGGGAGGGCCCTTTTGGGAGACCCAGTACTTC.

The chain employs TRBV10-3 and TRBJ1-2; D unclear. V dropped 7 bases and J dropped 4 bases, with 7 bases sitting between them. Germline CDR1 reads ENHRY; CDR2 reads SYGVKD. The CDR3 consists of 11 residues. The CDR3: CAIKEGYGYTF. Written as DNA, the CDR3 is TGTGCCATCAAGGAGGGCTATGGCTACACCTTC.

The V and J genes are TRBV30 and TRBJ2-1; no clear D gene. CDR3 size: 15 residues. In germline, CDR1 is GTSNPN, CDR2 SVGIG (reference sequence). Deletions cut 2 bases from V and 10 bases from J, with 21 bases between. In DNA form, the CDR3 reads TGTGCCTGGAGTCTTCCGCTCCGTCGTGAAGGGGAGCAGTTCTTC. This encodes CAWSLPLRREGEQFF.

V is TRBV6-6 and J is TRBJ2-5, with 8 nucleotides matching TRBD2. The CDR3 extends over 13 amino acids. Losses at the gene ends were 6 bases for V and 10 bases for J; bases not matched to a gene: 10. Per germline, CDR1 MNHNY and CDR2 SVGAGI (reference sequence). The DNA for the CDR3 is TGTGCCAGCAGCCCGACTAGCGTGGGGCTCCAGTACTTC. This translates into CASSPTSVGLQYF.

This rearrangement joins TRBV6-1 to TRBJ2-7; 7 bases match TRBD1. Germline V gene sequence: CDR1 MNHNS, CDR2 SASEGT. The CDR3 runs 15 residues. Unmatched junction bases numbered 11, after V lost 5 bases and J lost 4 bases. The CDR3 nucleotides are TGTGCCAGCAGTCACACCGGGACAGCAAAATACGAGCAGTACTTC. Translated, it gives CASSHTGTAKYEQYF.

The J gene is TRBJ2-2, the V gene TRBV9, with TRBD1 as a possible D gene (5 bases). The CDR3 extends over 18 amino acids. Deletions cut 0 bases from V and 0 bases from J, with 15 bases between. Germline values: CDR1 SGDLS, CDR2 YYNGEE. Written as DNA, the CDR3 is TGTGCCAGCAGCGTAGAGGGGTCGCCAGAAACGAACACCGGGGAGCTGTTTTTT. It encodes CASSVEGSPETNTGELFF. The variable domain in full, with the rest retrieved from reference TRBV9 and TRBJ2-2, is DSGVTQTPKHLITATGQRVTLRCSPRSGDLSVYWYQQSLDQGLQFLIQYYNGEERAKGNILERFSAQQFPDLHSELNLSSLELGDSALYFCASSVEGSPETNTGELFFGEGSRLTVL.

This clone was counted between two and nine times. This chain connects TRBV6-1 to TRBJ1-2; TRBD1 aligns across 9 bases. J gave up 4 bases and V 6 bases, and 9 bases lay outside the gene matches. The CDR3 sequence is 15 residues long. Germline V CDR1 and CDR2: MNHNS, SASEGT. The CDR3 DNA follows: TGTGCCAGCAGAAGCAGGGACAGGGACGCCTATGGCTACACCTTC. It codes for CASRSRDRDAYGYTF.

This clone was seen once. The rearrangement links TRBV5-1 to TRBJ2-2; the D is unclear. V lost 0 bases, J lost 2 bases, and 8 bases lay in between. This CDR3 is built from 15 residues. Germline CDR1 SGHRS, CDR2 YFSETQ. CDR3 protein: CASSLAEHNTGELFF. In DNA form, the CDR3 reads TGCGCCAGCAGCTTGGCTGAACATAACACCGGGGAGCTGTTTTTT. Full variable domain (rest looked up from reference TRBV5-1 and TRBJ2-2): KAGVTQTPRYLIKTRGQQVTLSCSPISGHRSVSWYQQTPGQGLQFLFEYFSETQRNKGNFPGRFSGRQFSNSRSEMNVSTLELGDSALYLCASSLAEHNTGELFFGEGSRLTVL.

Comment on this clone: The sample contains more than one DNA sequence encoding this CDR3. This rearrangement joins TRBV6-6 to TRBJ1-4, with unresolved D. Trimming shortened V by 5 bases and J by 7 bases, and 5 bases separated the two germline ends. Germline V gene lookup returns CDR1 MNHNY and CDR2 SVGAGI (reference sequence). The CDR3 loop spans 11 amino acids. The CDR3 DNA reads as TGTGCCAGCAGTCCAGGTGAAAAACTGTTTTTT. Translation: CASSPGEKLFF.